The present entry profiles one TCR beta chain with its context. This entry belongs to a study of response to subunit inactivated influenza vaccine. TCRdb itself ran the RT-PCR reads through MiXCR, one entry per CDR3 protein. The sample lists around 570,000 distinct CDR3 sequences, around 10% occurring once. The length of the CDR3 is 13 residues. V was cut by 0 bases and J by 3 bases, with 6 bases left in between. Germline V gene data show CDR1 as KGHSY and CDR2 as FQNENV. A further study also used this sample, focusing on T cells expressing NK-cell markers. That work contributes: 5'RACE template switching with UMIs produced the TCR beta cDNA. It was sorted CD3+CD56-NKG2C+, CD3+CD56+NKG2C- and CD3+CD56+NKG2C+ T cells that provided the TCR beta repertoires. Serological testing identified seven of the eight sequenced donors as HCMV-seropositive and one as seronegative. For over 5 donors, the dominant NKG2C+ clonotypes made up roughly 1.0-8% of their CD8+ T cells. Dominance of the CD3+CD56-NKG2C+ fraction by these clonotypes also held in a handful of donors.

The source of this sequence is a man aged 50 to 60 who received an inactivated influenza vaccine. The chain employs TRBV16 and TRBJ2-7, with a tentative D call TRBD2 (6 bases). This specimen consisted of PBMCs from blood, obtained on the day of vaccination. The CDR3 sequence: CASSQSGGYEQYF. The CDR3 nucleotides are TGTGCCAGCAGCCAATCGGGAGGCTACGAGCAGTACTTC.